This is a list of T cell receptor beta chains from one sample in a study of beta chain features in type 1 diabetes. Produced via immunoSEQ multiplex PCR; TCRdb's table is partial and in-frame only. The data contain 600,000 or so clones, roughly 13% of them singletons. The specimen was naive CD4+ T cells from blood. The origin of the receptors is a man younger than 35 with type 1 diabetes. CDR3s include the opening cysteine and the closing phenylalanine or tryptophan. The D gene is left open where the match is weak. Not every row has a clone size; where given, it reads once, few, many or a size class.

j_call d_call v_call clone_size cdr3_aa cdr3_nt
TRBJ2-2 TRBD1 TRBV5-1 . CASSFGQGPPGELFF TGCGCCAGCAGCTTCGGACAGGGTCCCCCCGGGGAGCTGTTTTTT
TRBJ1-2 TRBD1 TRBV29-1 few CSVPRQGGTQGSGYTF TGCAGCGTCCCCAGACAGGGAGGGACCCAGGGTAGTGGCTACACCTTC
TRBJ1-5 . TRBV5-1 . CASSLDGQNQPQHF TGCGCCAGCAGCTTGGACGGTCAGAATCAGCCCCAGCATTTT
TRBJ1-5 TRBD1 TRBV5-4 . CASSLVPRGLNNQPQHF TGTGCCAGCAGCTTGGTTCCCAGGGGGTTGAACAATCAGCCCCAGCATTTT
TRBJ1-5 . TRBV30 few CAWSLLAENQPQHF TGTGCCTGGAGTCTTTTGGCGGAAAACCAGCCCCAGCATTTT
TRBJ2-5 TRBD1 TRBV11-2 few CASSLGQWKETQYF TGTGCCAGCAGCTTGGGACAGTGGAAAGAGACCCAGTACTTC
TRBJ2-1 . TRBV30 . CAWSVNPNTKQFF TGTGCCTGGAGTGTAAACCCCAACACCAAGCAGTTCTTC
TRBJ2-1 . TRBV7-9 . CASSPQNNEQFF TGTGCCAGCAGCCCCCAAAACAATGAGCAGTTCTTC
TRBJ2-7 . TRBV5-6 . CASSLRREQYF TGTGCCAGCAGCCTGCGGAGGGAGCAGTACTTC
TRBJ2-3 TRBD1 TRBV6-5 . CASRPGQGGTDTQYF TGTGCCAGCAGGCCCGGACAGGGTGGCACAGATACGCAGTATTTT
TRBJ2-2 . TRBV7-9 . CASSDRDGQGRTGELFF TGTGCCAGCAGCGACCGGGACGGGCAGGGTAGGACCGGGGAGCTGTTTTTT
TRBJ2-7 . TRBV6-5 few CASRGVAYEQYF TGTGCCAGCAGGGGGGTAGCCTACGAGCAGTACTTC
TRBJ2-3 TRBD2 TRBV7-9 few CASSPMKGREADTQYF TGTGCCAGCAGCCCCATGAAGGGGCGGGAGGCAGATACGCAGTATTTT
TRBJ2-3 TRBD1 TRBV29-1 . CSVPRTGGYTDTQYF TGCAGCGTTCCAAGGACAGGGGGTTACACAGATACGCAGTATTTT
TRBJ2-7 TRBD1 TRBV13 few CASSPEGARGSYEQYF TGTGCCAGCAGTCCCGAGGGGGCCCGTGGATCCTACGAGCAGTACTTC
TRBJ2-3 TRBD1 TRBV28 . CASTSGGASTDTQYF TGTGCCAGCACTTCAGGGGGCGCGAGCACAGATACGCAGTATTTT
TRBJ1-1 . TRBV15 few CATSRDFLDTEAFF TGTGCCACCAGCAGAGATTTTTTGGACACTGAAGCTTTCTTT
TRBJ2-7 TRBD2 TRBV29-1 few CSVGEGTNEQYF TGCAGCGTTGGGGAGGGAACGAACGAGCAGTACTTC
TRBJ2-3 . TRBV28 few CASSSDTQYF TGTGCCAGCAGTTCAGATACGCAGTATTTT